This TCR beta chain was identified during a study of identical twins. Study-wide results and limits: Compared with unrelated sharing, twin-shared out-of-frame alpha sequences had more low-probability sequences. A partial confounding effect on zero-insertion analyses could come from invariant MAIT and iNKT cells.

TCRdb fed the 5' RACE reads into MiXCR, producing one record per CDR3 protein. The profile shows nearly 900,000 distinct CDR3 sequences, about 12% of them singletons. CDR3 size: 12 residues. V lost 3 bases, J lost 13 bases, and 6 bases stayed unmatched. Remarks on this clonotype: Its antigen is still unknown.

The same sample was also studied in work on yellow fever vaccine responses in identical twins.

This chain connects TRBV12-3 or TRBV12-4 to TRBJ1-1; 9 nucleotides line up with TRBD1. This sequence was found in a woman between 18 and 30 years old in good health. The sequencing sample was made of PBMCs. CDR3 sequence: CASSFKGTGCFF. In nucleotides, the CDR3 is TGTGCCAGCAGTTTTAAAGGGACAGGGTGTTTCTTT.